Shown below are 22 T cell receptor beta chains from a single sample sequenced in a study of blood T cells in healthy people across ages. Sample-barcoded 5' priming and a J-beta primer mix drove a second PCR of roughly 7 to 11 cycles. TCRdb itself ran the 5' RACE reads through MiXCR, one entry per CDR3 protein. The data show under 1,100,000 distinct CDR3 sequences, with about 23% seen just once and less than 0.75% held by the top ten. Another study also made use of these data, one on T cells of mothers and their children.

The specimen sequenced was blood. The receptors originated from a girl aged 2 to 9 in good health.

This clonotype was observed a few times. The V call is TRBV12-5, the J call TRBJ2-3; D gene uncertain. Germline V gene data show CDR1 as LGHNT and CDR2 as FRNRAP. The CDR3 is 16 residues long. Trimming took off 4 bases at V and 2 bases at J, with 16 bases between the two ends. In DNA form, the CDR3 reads TGTGCTAGTGGTTCTCTATCGGGCCCGGTCACAGATACGCAGTATTTT. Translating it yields CASGSLSGPVTDTQYF.

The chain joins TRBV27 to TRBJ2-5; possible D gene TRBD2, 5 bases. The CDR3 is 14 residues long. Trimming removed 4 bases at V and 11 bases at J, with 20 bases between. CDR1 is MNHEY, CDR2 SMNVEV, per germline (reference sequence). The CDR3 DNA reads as TGTGCCAGCAGTTCTTCCAGGACTGTGGGCAAGCAGTACTTC. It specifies CASSSSRTVGKQYF.

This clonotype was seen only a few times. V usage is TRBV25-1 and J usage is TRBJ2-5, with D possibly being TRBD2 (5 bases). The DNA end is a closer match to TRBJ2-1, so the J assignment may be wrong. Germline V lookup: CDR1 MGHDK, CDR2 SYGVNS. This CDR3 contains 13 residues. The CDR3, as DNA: TGTGCCAGCAGTGAATCTTCCGGGGATGAGCAGTTCTTC. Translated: CASSESSGDEQFF.

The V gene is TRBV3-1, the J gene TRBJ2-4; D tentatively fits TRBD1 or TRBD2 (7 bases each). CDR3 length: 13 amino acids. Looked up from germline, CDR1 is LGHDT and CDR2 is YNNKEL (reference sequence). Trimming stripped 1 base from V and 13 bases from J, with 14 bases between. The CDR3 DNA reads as TGTGCCAGCAGCCAAGGGGGAGGGGGCCTCCAGTACTTC. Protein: CASSQGGGGLQYF.

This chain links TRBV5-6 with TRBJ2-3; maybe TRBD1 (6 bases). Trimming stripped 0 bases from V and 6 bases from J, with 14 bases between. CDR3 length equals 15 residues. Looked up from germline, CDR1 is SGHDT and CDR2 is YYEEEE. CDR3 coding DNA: TGTGCCAGCAGCTTGGGACAGGACATCGCTGATACGCAGTATTTT. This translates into CASSLGQDIADTQYF.

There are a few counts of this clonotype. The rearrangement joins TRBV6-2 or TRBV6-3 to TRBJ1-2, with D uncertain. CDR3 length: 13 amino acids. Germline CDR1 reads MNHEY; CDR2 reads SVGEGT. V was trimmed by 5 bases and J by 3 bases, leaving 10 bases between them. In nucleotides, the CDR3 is TGTGCCAGCAGTCGGGGTCCCTACTATGGCTACACCTTC. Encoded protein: CASSRGPYYGYTF.

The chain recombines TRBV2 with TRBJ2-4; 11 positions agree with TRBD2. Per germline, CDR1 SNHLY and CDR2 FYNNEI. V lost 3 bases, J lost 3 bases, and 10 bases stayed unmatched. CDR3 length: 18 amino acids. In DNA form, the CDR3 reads TGTGCCAGCAGTGAGAGTGGTCTAGCGGGGGGAGACAAAAACATTCAGTACTTC. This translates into CASSESGLAGGDKNIQYF.

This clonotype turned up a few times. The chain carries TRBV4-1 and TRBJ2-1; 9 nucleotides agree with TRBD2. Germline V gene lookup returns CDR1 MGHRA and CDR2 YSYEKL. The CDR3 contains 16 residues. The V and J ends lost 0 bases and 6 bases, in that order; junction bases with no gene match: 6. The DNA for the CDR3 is TGCGCCAGCAGCCAAGAGGGCCTAGCGGGGAGCAATGAGCAGTTCTTC. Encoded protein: CASSQEGLAGSNEQFF.

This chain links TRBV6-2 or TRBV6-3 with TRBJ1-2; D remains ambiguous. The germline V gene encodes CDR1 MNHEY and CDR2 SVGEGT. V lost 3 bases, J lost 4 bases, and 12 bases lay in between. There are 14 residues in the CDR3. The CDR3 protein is CASSYFRSSYGYTF. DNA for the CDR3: TGTGCCAGCAGTTATTTTCGATCGAGCTATGGCTACACCTTC.

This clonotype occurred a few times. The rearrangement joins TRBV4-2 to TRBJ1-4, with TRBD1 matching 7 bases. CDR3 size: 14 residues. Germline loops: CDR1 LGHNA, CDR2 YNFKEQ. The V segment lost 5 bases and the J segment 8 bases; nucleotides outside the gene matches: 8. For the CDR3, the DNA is TGTGCCAGCAGCAGCGGACAGGTGGGAGAAAAACTGTTTTTT. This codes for CASSSGQVGEKLFF.

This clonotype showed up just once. The CDR3 DNA follows: TGTGCCAGCAGCAAAGCGGGGACAGGGTTTAAACGGGTCTTTCGGTGGGTCTATGGCTACACCTTC. This sequence encodes CASSKAGTGFKRVFRWVYGYTF. The chain employs TRBV21-1 and TRBJ1-2; TRBD1, the D gene given by the table, was not confirmed from the DNA. TRBV21-1 is shown as a pseudogene. The CDR3 runs 22 residues.

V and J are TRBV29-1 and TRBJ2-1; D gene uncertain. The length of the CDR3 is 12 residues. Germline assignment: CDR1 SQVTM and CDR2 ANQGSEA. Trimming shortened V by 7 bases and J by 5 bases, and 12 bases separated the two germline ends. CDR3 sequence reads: CSEKRMDNEQFF. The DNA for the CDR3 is TGCAGCGAGAAGAGGATGGACAATGAGCAGTTCTTC.

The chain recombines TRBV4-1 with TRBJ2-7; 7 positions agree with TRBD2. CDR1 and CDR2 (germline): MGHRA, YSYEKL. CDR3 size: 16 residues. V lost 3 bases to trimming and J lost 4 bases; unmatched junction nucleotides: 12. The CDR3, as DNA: TGCGCCAGCAGCCAGGATAGAGGCGGGAGCGGGTACGAGCAGTACTTC. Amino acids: CASSQDRGGSGYEQYF.

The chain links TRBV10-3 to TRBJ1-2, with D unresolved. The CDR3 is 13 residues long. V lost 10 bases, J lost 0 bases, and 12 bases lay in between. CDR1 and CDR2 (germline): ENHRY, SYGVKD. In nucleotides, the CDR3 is TGTGCCACCACGCCGACTACTAACTATGGCTACACCTTC. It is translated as CATTPTTNYGYTF.

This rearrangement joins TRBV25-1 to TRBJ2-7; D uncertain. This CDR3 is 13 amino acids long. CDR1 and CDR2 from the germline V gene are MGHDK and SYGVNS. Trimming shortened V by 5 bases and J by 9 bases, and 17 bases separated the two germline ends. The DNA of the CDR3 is TGTGCCAGCAGTCCTTTCTCGGGCGGTCGGCAGTACTTC. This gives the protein CASSPFSGGRQYF.

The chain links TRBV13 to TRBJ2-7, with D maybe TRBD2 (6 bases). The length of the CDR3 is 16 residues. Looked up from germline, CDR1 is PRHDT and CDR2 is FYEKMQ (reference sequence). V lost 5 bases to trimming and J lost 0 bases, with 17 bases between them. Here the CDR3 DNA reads TGTGCCAGCAGCCTCTCCGGGACTCTAAGCTCCTACGAGCAGTACTTC. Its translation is CASSLSGTLSSYEQYF.

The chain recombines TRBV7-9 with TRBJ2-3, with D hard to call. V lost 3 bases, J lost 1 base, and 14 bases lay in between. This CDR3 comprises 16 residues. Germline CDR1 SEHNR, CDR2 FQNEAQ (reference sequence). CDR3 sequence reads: CASSLIPPAGTDTQYF. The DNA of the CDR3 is TGTGCCAGCAGCTTGATACCCCCGGCTGGCACAGATACGCAGTATTTT.

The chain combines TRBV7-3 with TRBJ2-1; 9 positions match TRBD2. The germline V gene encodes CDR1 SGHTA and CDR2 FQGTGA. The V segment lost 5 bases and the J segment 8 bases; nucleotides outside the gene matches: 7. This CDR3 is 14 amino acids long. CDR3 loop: CASSPLAGVHEQFF. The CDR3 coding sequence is TGTGCCAGCAGCCCATTAGCGGGAGTACATGAGCAGTTCTTC. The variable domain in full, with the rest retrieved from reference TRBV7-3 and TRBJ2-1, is GAGVSQTPSNKVTEKGKYVELRCDPISGHTALYWYRQSLGQGPEFLIYFQGTGAADDSGLPNDRFFAVRPEGSVSTLKIQRTERGDSAVYLCASSPLAGVHEQFFGPGTRLTVL.

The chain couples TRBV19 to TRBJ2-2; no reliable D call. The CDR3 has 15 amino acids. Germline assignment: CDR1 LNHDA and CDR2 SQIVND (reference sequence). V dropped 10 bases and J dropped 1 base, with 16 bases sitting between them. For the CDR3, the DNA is TGTGCCACCACACACTACCTGGGGAACACCGGGGAGCTGTTTTTT. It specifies CATTHYLGNTGELFF.

The CDR3 DNA reads TGCGCCAGCAGCCGAGAAGGGCTAGCGGGAGAAGAGACCCAGTACTTC. Its translation is CASSREGLAGEETQYF. This chain uses TRBV4-1 with TRBJ2-5; 10 nucleotides line up with TRBD2. V gave up 4 bases and J gave up 3 bases; unmatched junction bases: 8. Germline values: CDR1 MGHRA, CDR2 YSYEKL. CDR3 length: 16 amino acids.

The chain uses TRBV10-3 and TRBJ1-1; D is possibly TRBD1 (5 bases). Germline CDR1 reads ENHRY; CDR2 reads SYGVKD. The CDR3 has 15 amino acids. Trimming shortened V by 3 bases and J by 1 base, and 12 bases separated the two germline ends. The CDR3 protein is CAISELQGTNTEAFF. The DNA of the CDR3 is TGTGCCATCAGTGAACTTCAGGGAACGAACACTGAAGCTTTCTTT.

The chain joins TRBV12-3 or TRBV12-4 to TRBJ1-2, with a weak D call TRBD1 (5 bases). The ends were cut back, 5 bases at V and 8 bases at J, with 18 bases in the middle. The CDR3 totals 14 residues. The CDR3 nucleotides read TGTGCCAGCAGTCCCCCAGGGAATCTGGACGGCTACACCTTC. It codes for CASSPPGNLDGYTF.